This TCR beta chain is from a study of cytomegalovirus exposure and HLA in healthy donors. It was with 60 Vbeta and 13 Jbeta primers that the PCR ran. Assay: immunoSEQ multiplex PCR; the TCRdb copy retains only in-frame clones and omits some. The sample includes some 190,000 clones, roughly 80% of them seen just once. This clone was picked up one time. Sample: PBMCs. The TCR comes from a woman aged 18-29 years in good health and CMV-seronegative.

CDR3: CASSLRRQGRNTEAFF. The CDR3 DNA sequence: TGTGCCAGCAGTTTAAGGAGACAGGGTCGGAACACTGAAGCTTTCTTT. The V gene is TRBV28, the J gene TRBJ1-1, with 7 bases aligning to TRBD1. J gave up 1 base and V 2 bases, and 7 bases lay outside the gene matches. Germline CDR1 MDHEN, CDR2 SYDVKM. This CDR3 comprises 16 residues.